This T cell receptor beta chain was captured in a study of cytomegalovirus exposure and HLA in healthy donors. As for this clone: What it binds is unknown.

Findings and caveats of the study: According to the study, 160 or so TCR beta chains were cytomegalovirus-associated. Reports described diagnosis of cytomegalovirus status by the classifier as highly specific and sensitive.

Here immunoSEQ multiplex PCR was the method, and the copy in TCRdb shows in-frame clones only, minus some. In the table there are 190,000 or so clones, 84% of which are singletons. The CDR3 is 20 residues long. The germline CDR1 and CDR2 sequences are SGHRS and YFSETQ. J lost 5 bases, V lost 0 bases, and 22 bases had no gene match. This chain links TRBV5-1 with TRBJ2-7, with 8 bases aligning to TRBD2. The receptor's source is a woman aged 18-35 years in good health and CMV-seropositive. The sequencing input was PBMCs. The CDR3 coding sequence is TGCGCCAGCAGCTTGGCGCCTAGCGGGCGCTTCACCACGTTGCAGGACGAGCAGTACTTC. Protein product: CASSLAPSGRFTTLQDEQYF.